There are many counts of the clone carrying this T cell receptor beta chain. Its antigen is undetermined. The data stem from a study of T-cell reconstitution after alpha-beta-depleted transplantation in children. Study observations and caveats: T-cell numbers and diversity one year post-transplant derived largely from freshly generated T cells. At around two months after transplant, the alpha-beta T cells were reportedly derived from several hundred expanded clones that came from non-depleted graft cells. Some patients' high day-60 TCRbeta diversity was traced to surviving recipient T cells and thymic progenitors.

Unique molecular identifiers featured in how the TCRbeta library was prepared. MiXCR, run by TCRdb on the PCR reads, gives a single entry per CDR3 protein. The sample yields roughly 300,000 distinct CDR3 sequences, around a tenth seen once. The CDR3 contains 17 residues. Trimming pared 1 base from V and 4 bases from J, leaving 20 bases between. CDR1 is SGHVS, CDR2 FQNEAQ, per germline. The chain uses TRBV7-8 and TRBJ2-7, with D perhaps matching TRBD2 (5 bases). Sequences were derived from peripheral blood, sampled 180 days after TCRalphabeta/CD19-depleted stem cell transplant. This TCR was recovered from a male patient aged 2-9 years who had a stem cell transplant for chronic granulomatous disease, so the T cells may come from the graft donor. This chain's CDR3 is CASSLVLTPATGYEQYF. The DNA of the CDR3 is TGTGCCAGCAGCTTAGTTTTAACACCCGCGACGGGATACGAGCAGTACTTC.